The present entry profiles one T cell receptor (beta chain) with its context. This entry is derived from a study of early T cells in non-severe SARS-CoV-2 infection. From the 5' RACE reads, TCRdb called clonotypes with MiXCR, one entry per CDR3 protein. Among over 45,000 distinct CDR3 sequences listed, more than 9% were seen once. Looked up from germline, CDR1 is MNHNY and CDR2 is SVGAGI (reference sequence). This CDR3 has 14 amino acids. V was clipped by 6 bases and J by 10 bases, with 16 bases between them. The TCR comes from an adult who was a healthcare worker with PCR-confirmed SARS-CoV-2 infection or an uninfected control (not recorded which). Sequenced sample: whole blood. The rearrangement links TRBV6-6 to TRBJ1-6, with D possibly TRBD1 on 6 matching bases. This chain's CDR3 is CASRRLQGGSPLHF. The CDR3 DNA reads TGTGCCAGCAGGCGCTTACAGGGTGGATCACCCCTCCACTTT.